This T cell receptor beta chain was captured in a study of shared clonotypes between healthy human individuals. At the level of the study: The composition of the donors was a couple of women and a few men aged 18 to 49. Study conclusions and caveats: Generation probabilities of non-shared clonotypes were lower (relative to those shared by all four donors). Naive subsets typically showed greater estimated richness than memory subsets.

CDR1 is SGHRS and CDR2 is YFSETQ in the germline V gene. After removal of 0 bases from V and 7 bases from J, the junction contained 13 bases not matched to a gene. This CDR3 has 16 residues. Original handling: For the immunoSEQ data, sequences were junction-only without quality scores, so filtering differed. The repertoire was sequenced with immunoSEQ multiplex PCR; TCRdb's copy has only in-frame clones and lacks some. V and J calls and clone size are as listed in that table; D and trimming were resolved from the DNA. The sample comprises under 2.5 million clones, 85% to 95% of which are singletons, and 0.3% to 0.45% rests with the top ten. This clone is a singleton in its sample. The antigen is undetermined.

This clonotype originated in a man aged 18 to 29 in good health. Some clones in this sample may be carry-over from other donors' samples. Sequencing was done on a sample of naive CD4+ T cells from PBMCs. Indicated subset: CD45RA+ positively selected. The chain couples TRBV5-1 to TRBJ2-7, with 7 bases fitting TRBD2. The CDR3 DNA is TGCGCCAGCAGCTTGGTGTCGGTGGGAGGGCCGGGGGAGCAGTACTTC. This translates into CASSLVSVGGPGEQYF. The full variable domain, in which reference TRBV5-1 and TRBJ2-7 provide the parts outside the CDR3, is KAGVTQTPRYLIKTRGQQVTLSCSPISGHRSVSWYQQTPGQGLQFLFEYFSETQRNKGNFPGRFSGRQFSNSRSEMNVSTLELGDSALYLCASSLVSVGGPGEQYFGPGTRLTVT.